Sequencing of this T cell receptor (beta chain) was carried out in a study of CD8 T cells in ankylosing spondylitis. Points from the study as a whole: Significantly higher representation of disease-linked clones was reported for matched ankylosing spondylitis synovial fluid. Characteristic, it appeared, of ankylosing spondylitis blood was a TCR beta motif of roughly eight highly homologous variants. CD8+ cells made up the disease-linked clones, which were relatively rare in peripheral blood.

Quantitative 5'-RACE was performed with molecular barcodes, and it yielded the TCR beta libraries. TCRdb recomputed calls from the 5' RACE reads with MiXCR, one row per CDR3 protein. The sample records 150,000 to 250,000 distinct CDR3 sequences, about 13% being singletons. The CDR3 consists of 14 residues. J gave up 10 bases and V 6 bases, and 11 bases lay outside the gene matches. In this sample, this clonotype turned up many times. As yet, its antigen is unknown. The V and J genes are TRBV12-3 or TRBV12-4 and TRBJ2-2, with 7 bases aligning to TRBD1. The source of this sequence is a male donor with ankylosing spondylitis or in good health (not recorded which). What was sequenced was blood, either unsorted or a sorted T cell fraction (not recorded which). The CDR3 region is CASSPDRARLELFF. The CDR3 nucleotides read TGTGCCAGCAGCCCCGACAGGGCCCGTTTGGAGCTGTTTTTT.